The 16 T cell receptor beta chains in this list originate from one sample, sequenced in a study of cytomegalovirus exposure and HLA in healthy donors. Primers: 60 Vbeta forward and 13 Jbeta reverse. Assay: immunoSEQ multiplex PCR; the TCRdb copy retains only in-frame clones and omits some. Of under 150,000 clones in the sample, approximately 77% were seen once. Sequenced material: PBMCs. The receptors were sampled from a middle-aged woman in good health and CMV-seronegative.

J is TRBJ1-6 and V is TRBV4-2; D possibly corresponds to TRBD1 (5 bases). With 1 base removed from V and 7 bases from J, the gap between germline ends came to 20 bases. CDR1 and CDR2 from the germline V gene are LGHNA and YNFKEQ. CDR3 length equals 18 residues. The CDR3 DNA reads TGTGCCAGCAGCCAAGTTCAGGGAGGGAAGGTAGTAAATTCACCCCTCCACTTT. It translates to CASSQVQGGKVVNSPLHF.

This clone was detected a few times. V and J are TRBV7-9 and TRBJ1-5; a weak D match, TRBD1 (5 bases). CDR1 is SEHNR, CDR2 FQNEAQ, per germline (reference sequence). This CDR3 comprises 15 residues. Trimming shortened V by 4 bases and J by 3 bases, and 13 bases separated the two germline ends. CDR3 sequence reads: CASSSERQINQPQHF. The CDR3 DNA is TGTGCCAGCAGCTCGGAAAGACAGATCAATCAGCCCCAGCATTTT.

The J gene is TRBJ1-5, the V gene TRBV18; 7 bases align to TRBD1. The germline CDR1 and CDR2 sequences are KGHSH and LQKENI. The CDR3 covers 13 residues. V lost 4 bases to trimming and J lost 11 bases; unmatched junction nucleotides: 8. CDR3 protein: CASSQDRVEAQHF. The CDR3 DNA follows: TGTGCCAGCTCACAAGACAGGGTGGAAGCCCAGCATTTT.

There are a few counts of this clone. This chain uses TRBV7-9 with TRBJ1-2; perhaps TRBD1 as D (5 bases). This CDR3 spans 15 amino acids. Germline CDR1 is SEHNR and CDR2 is FQNEAQ (reference sequence). The V gene lost 7 bases and the J gene lost 7 bases, with 22 bases spanning the gap. The CDR3: CASTLGGTRAGGYTF. CDR3 sequence (DNA): TGTGCCAGCACACTGGGGGGGACTCGGGCTGGTGGCTACACCTTC. The full variable domain, in which reference TRBV7-9 and TRBJ1-2 provide the parts outside the CDR3, is DTGVSQNPRHKITKRGQNVTFRCDPISEHNRLYWYRQTLGQGPEFLTYFQNEAQLEKSRLLSDRFSAERPKGSFSTLEIQRTEQGDSAMYLCASTLGGTRAGGYTFGSGTRLTVV.

The sample holds one count of this clone. The CDR3 bases are TGTGCCAGCGGGCAGTCCTACAATACTTTCTATGGCTACACCTTC. The encoded protein is CASGQSYNTFYGYTF. The chain has TRBV2 and TRBJ1-2; D gene uncertain. Germline CDR1 SNHLY, CDR2 FYNNEI. Between the trimmed V and J ends, which lost 8 bases and 4 bases, there was a span of 20 bases. CDR3 length equals 15 residues.

This clone occurred a few times. This sequence joins TRBV2 and TRBJ1-1; the D is unclear. Per germline, CDR1 SNHLY and CDR2 FYNNEI. CDR3 length: 15 residues. The V and J ends lost 0 bases and 3 bases respectively, with 11 bases between them. The CDR3 region has the DNA TGTGCCAGCAGTGAAGCGGTCCTCTACGACACTGAAGCTTTCTTT. This sequence encodes CASSEAVLYDTEAFF.

The chain combines TRBV15 with TRBJ2-7, with a tentative D call TRBD1 (6 bases). The CDR3 loop spans 13 amino acids. Trimming removed 6 bases at V and 3 bases at J, with 12 bases between. From germline, CDR1 is LNHNV and CDR2 YYDKDF (reference sequence). CDR3 DNA: TGTGCCACCAGTCATCCCAGGGGCTACGAGCAGTACTTC. Protein: CATSHPRGYEQYF. The whole variable domain, remainder taken from reference TRBV15 and TRBJ2-7, is DAMVIQNPRYQVTQFGKPVTLSCSQTLNHNVMYWYQQKSSQAPKLLFHYYDKDFNNEADTPDNFQSRRPNTSFCFLDIRSPGLGDTAMYLCATSHPRGYEQYFGPGTRLTVT.

The CDR3 coding sequence is TGCGCCAGCAGCCCAGACAGGGGTCATGGCTACACCTTC. The encoded protein is CASSPDRGHGYTF. The chain carries TRBV4-1 and TRBJ1-2, with 8 nucleotides matching TRBD1. There are 13 residues in the CDR3. From germline, CDR1 is MGHRA and CDR2 YSYEKL. Losses at the gene ends were 4 bases for V and 6 bases for J; bases not matched to a gene: 4.

The V and J genes are TRBV7-3 and TRBJ1-1, with 9 bases identical to TRBD1. The CDR3 extends over 15 amino acids. CDR1 and CDR2 from the germline V gene are SGHTA and FQGTGA. J gave up 3 bases and V 5 bases, and 7 bases lay outside the gene matches. The CDR3, as DNA: TGTGCCAGCAGCCCAACAGGGGGCGGGTACACTGAAGCTTTCTTT. This encodes CASSPTGGGYTEAFF.

The chain carries TRBV5-4 and TRBJ2-4, with D tentatively TRBD1 (7 bases). Germline CDR1 and CDR2: SGHNT and YYREEE (reference sequence). Trimming pared 0 bases from V and 9 bases from J, leaving 22 bases between. The CDR3 sequence is 17 residues long. The CDR3 coding sequence is TGTGCCAGCAGCTTGGGCGCGCCAGGGCAGGGGGGAACCATTCAGTACTTC. Protein: CASSLGAPGQGGTIQYF.

The V and J genes are TRBV2 and TRBJ1-1; D is possibly TRBD1 (5 bases). This CDR3 is built from 14 residues. CDR1 is SNHLY, CDR2 FYNNEI, per germline. Trimming took off 5 bases at V and 0 bases at J, with 10 bases between the two ends. The CDR3 reads CASSKGMVNTEAFF. CDR3 nucleotides: TGTGCCAGCAGTAAGGGGATGGTGAACACTGAAGCTTTCTTT.

V usage is TRBV7-9 and J usage is TRBJ1-3; 7 nucleotides line up with TRBD1. This CDR3 is built from 14 residues. Germline CDR1 is SEHNR and CDR2 is FQNEAQ (reference sequence). V lost 5 bases to trimming and J lost 2 bases; unmatched junction nucleotides: 3. For the CDR3, the DNA is TGTGCCAGCAGCCATGACAGGGCTGGAAACACCATATATTTT. This translates into CASSHDRAGNTIYF.

This clone was recorded a few times. The chain recombines TRBV18 with TRBJ2-2; D gene unclear. CDR1 and CDR2 (germline): KGHSH, LQKENI. The CDR3 sequence is 13 residues long. Trimming left V 3 bases short and J 4 bases short, with 6 bases between. Written as DNA, the CDR3 is TGTGCCAGCTCACCTGTTATCACCGGGGAGCTGTTTTTT. It codes for CASSPVITGELFF.

The chain recombines TRBV4-1 with TRBJ1-2; 9 nucleotides agree with TRBD1. Germline CDR1 is MGHRA and CDR2 is YSYEKL. The CDR3 sequence is 16 residues long. Losses at the gene ends were 0 bases for V and 2 bases for J; bases not matched to a gene: 4. This CDR3 reads CASSQDSGTGNYGYTF. DNA for the CDR3: TGCGCCAGCAGCCAAGATTCGGGGACAGGGAACTATGGCTACACCTTC.

The chain links TRBV5-6 to TRBJ2-7; D gene ambiguous. CDR1 SGHDT and CDR2 YYEEEE come from the germline V gene. This CDR3 has 14 residues. The V end was cut by 5 bases, the J end by 3 bases, with 15 bases between. The CDR3 loop reads CASRNWRQLYEQYF. Here the CDR3 DNA reads TGTGCCAGCAGGAATTGGCGACAACTCTACGAGCAGTACTTC.

The CDR3 DNA follows: TGTGCCAGTAAGTCCGAGGACAGGGGGAATGAGCAGTTCTTC. This sequence encodes CASKSEDRGNEQFF. The chain is built from TRBV9 and TRBJ2-1, with 10 bases matching TRBD1. The J segment lost 7 bases and the V segment lost 8 bases, leaving 9 bases of the junction unmatched. Germline V gene data show CDR1 as SGDLS and CDR2 as YYNGEE. The CDR3 has 14 amino acids. Full variable domain (rest looked up from reference TRBV9 and TRBJ2-1): DSGVTQTPKHLITATGQRVTLRCSPRSGDLSVYWYQQSLDQGLQFLIQYYNGEERAKGNILERFSAQQFPDLHSELNLSSLELGDSALYFCASKSEDRGNEQFFGPGTRLTVL.